This passage covers 9 T cell receptor beta chains from one sample sequenced in a study of blood T cells in healthy people across ages (dated by TCRdb to 2015 to 2017). Library method: 5' RACE. Sequenced using an Illumina HiSeq 2500. A second roughly 6 to 12 cycle PCR used a sample-barcoded 5' primer and a J-beta primer mix. Through fastp at Q25 and MiXCR, TCRdb rebuilt clones from the public reads, retaining in-frame beta chains. Each record represents a unique CDR3 protein, reported with the most common genes and DNA among its rows. The sample contains around 1.1 million distinct CDR3 sequences, roughly two fifths of them found a single time. The ten largest make up under 15% of the sample. Specimen: blood. The receptors were gathered from a man younger than 35 in good health.

The chain has TRBV27 and TRBJ1-2; D is possibly TRBD1 (5 bases). There are 14 residues in the CDR3. Between the trimmed V and J ends, which lost 4 bases and 6 bases, there was a span of 15 bases. Germline V CDR1 and CDR2: MNHEY, SMNVEV (reference sequence). The CDR3 nucleotides read TGTGCCAGCAGTTCCACCCCCCCCAGGGATGGCTACACCTTC. Translation: CASSSTPPRDGYTF.

The chain links TRBV3-1 to TRBJ2-3, with TRBD2 matching over 8 bases. The germline V gene encodes CDR1 LGHDT and CDR2 YNNKEL (reference sequence). V lost 1 base, J lost 8 bases, and 8 bases stayed unmatched. CDR3 length: 15 residues. This CDR3 is CASSQVGLVDFTQYF. CDR3 DNA sequence: TGTGCCAGCAGCCAAGTGGGACTAGTGGATTTTACGCAGTATTTT.

The gene calls are TRBV7-6 and TRBJ1-1; tentatively, D is TRBD1 (6 bases). The CDR3 covers 16 residues. V dropped 0 bases and J dropped 1 base, with 12 bases sitting between them. Germline CDR1 and CDR2: SGHVS and FNYEAQ. The CDR3 loop is CASSLASTGKNTEAFF. CDR3 coding DNA: TGTGCCAGCAGCTTAGCTTCCACAGGGAAGAACACTGAAGCTTTCTTT.

V is TRBV4-2 and J is TRBJ1-6; D possibly corresponds to TRBD1 (6 bases). Germline lookup yields CDR1 LGHNA and CDR2 YNFKEQ. Trimming cost V 3 bases and J 7 bases, with 19 bases left between them. The CDR3 has 17 amino acids. Here the CDR3 DNA reads TGTGCCAGCAGCCAGGAGGGGGGGGGACGAATGAATTCACCCCTCCACTTT. Its protein is CASSQEGGGRMNSPLHF.

The rearrangement links TRBV4-3 to TRBJ1-6, with 7 bases fitting TRBD1. Losses at the gene ends were 7 bases for V and 6 bases for J; bases not matched to a gene: 9. Germline V gene sequence: CDR1 LGHNA, CDR2 YSLEER. This CDR3 is 15 amino acids long. The CDR3 nucleotides are TGCGCCAGCACCTCAGAGACAGGGAGTAATTCACCCCTCCACTTT. Residues: CASTSETGSNSPLHF.

This clonotype was seen ten or more times. The chain is built from TRBV5-1 and TRBJ2-1; TRBD1 aligns across 7 bases. The V segment lost 4 bases and the J segment 5 bases; nucleotides outside the gene matches: 3. This CDR3 has 13 residues. CDR1 is SGHRS, CDR2 YFSETQ, per germline. Here the CDR3 DNA reads TGCGCCAGCAGCCAGGGGGTTGACAATGAGCAGTTCTTC. It encodes CASSQGVDNEQFF.

V and J are TRBV12-3 or TRBV12-4 and TRBJ1-2; 7 bases are a match to TRBD1. Unmatched junction bases numbered 8, after V lost 5 bases and J lost 5 bases. The CDR3 covers 14 residues. In DNA, the CDR3 is TGTGCCAGCAGTCAAACAGGGGTACGATATGGCTACACCTTC. Translating gives CASSQTGVRYGYTF.

The chain has TRBV20-1 and TRBJ1-2; D is unclear. CDR1 is DFQATT and CDR2 is SNEGSKA in the germline V gene (reference sequence). Trimming removed 6 bases at V and 5 bases at J, with 16 bases between. The CDR3 is 13 amino acids. The CDR3 DNA reads TGCAGTGCAAACCCCCATTCGGAGTATGGCTACACCTTC. Its protein product is CSANPHSEYGYTF.

The chain joins TRBV3-1 to TRBJ2-1; TRBD1 is a possible D gene (5 bases). The V end lost 6 bases, the J end lost 9 bases, and 12 bases lay between the germline ends. There are 12 residues in the CDR3. Per the germline V gene, CDR1 is LGHDT and CDR2 is YNNKEL (reference sequence). CDR3: CASRSGIREQFF. CDR3 nucleotides: TGTGCCAGCAGGTCAGGGATCCGTGAGCAGTTCTTC.